These 19 T cell receptor beta chains share one sample of origin, sequenced in a study of cytomegalovirus exposure and HLA in healthy donors. Amplification used 60 Vbeta primers and 13 Jbeta primers. TCRdb's table, derived via immunoSEQ multiplex PCR, lists solely in-frame clones and lacks some. The sample records about 82,000 clones, around three fifths being singletons. Material: PBMCs. The receptors were sampled from a woman aged 45 to 65 in good health and CMV-seropositive.

V usage is TRBV28 and J usage is TRBJ1-5, with 9 bases matching TRBD1. The germline V gene has CDR1 MDHEN and CDR2 SYDVKM. The junction had 12 bases not matched to a gene; V was cut back by 3 bases and J by 0 bases. The CDR3 runs to 19 residues. The CDR3, as DNA: TGTGCCAGCAGTTTCCGGGGACAGGGTAATCTTTATAGCAATCAGCCCCAGCATTTT. Its protein is CASSFRGQGNLYSNQPQHF. Variable domain in full (rest from reference TRBV28 and TRBJ1-5): DVKVTQSSRYLVKRTGEKVFLECVQDMDHENMFWYRQDPGLGLRLIYFSYDVKMKEKGDIPEGYSVSREKKERFSLILESASTNQTSMYLCASSFRGQGNLYSNQPQHFGDGTRLSIL.

The rearrangement links TRBV19 to TRBJ2-3; D perhaps matches TRBD2 (5 bases). The V gene lost 3 bases and the J gene lost 4 bases, with 14 bases spanning the gap. This CDR3 spans 15 amino acids. Germline assignment: CDR1 LNHDA and CDR2 SQIVND (reference sequence). Here the CDR3 DNA reads TGTGCCAGTAGTATTAGATCTAGCCGCGCAGATACGCAGTATTTT. Protein: CASSIRSSRADTQYF.

The CDR3 DNA follows: TGTGCCAGCAGTTCGGGACAGGGAAAGTATGGCTACACCTTC. Its protein product is CASSSGQGKYGYTF. This chain links TRBV6-5 with TRBJ1-2; 9 bases fit TRBD1. Germline CDR1 and CDR2: MNHEY and SVGAGI. This CDR3 comprises 14 residues. V was pared by 4 bases and J by 5 bases, with 5 bases of the junction left unmatched.

The CDR3 reads CASRAGSRNTQYF. CDR3 in DNA: TGTGCCAGCAGGGCGGGGTCGAGGAATACGCAGTATTTT. The chain employs TRBV2 and TRBJ2-3, with a weak D call TRBD2 (6 bases). CDR3 length: 13 amino acids. The germline V and J ends were trimmed by 6 bases and 7 bases, with 14 bases remaining between them. In germline, CDR1 is SNHLY, CDR2 FYNNEI.

The chain links TRBV28 to TRBJ1-1, with 7 bases matching TRBD1. Per the germline V gene, CDR1 is MDHEN and CDR2 is SYDVKM. This CDR3 is 15 amino acids long. V was pared by 8 bases and J by 11 bases, with 20 bases of the junction left unmatched. CDR3 in amino acids: CASLGTARFLSAAFF. Here the CDR3 DNA reads TGTGCCAGCCTGGGGACAGCCCGGTTTCTTTCCGCGGCTTTCTTT.

CDR3 bases: TGTGCCAGCAGTTTGGAGGGGTCGCGCGGCTACACCTTC. This encodes CASSLEGSRGYTF. The chain links TRBV28 to TRBJ1-2; D might be TRBD1 (5 bases). The V and J ends lost 3 bases and 8 bases respectively, with 13 bases between them. The CDR3 contains 13 residues. The germline V gene encodes CDR1 MDHEN and CDR2 SYDVKM.

The rearrangement links TRBV4-1 to TRBJ2-7, with D perhaps TRBD2 (5 bases). V was trimmed by 0 bases and J by 2 bases, leaving 11 bases between them. In germline, CDR1 is MGHRA, CDR2 YSYEKL. CDR3 length: 15 amino acids. For the CDR3, the DNA is TGCGCCAGCAGCCAAGAGGACTCGACGGCCTACGAGCAGTACTTC. Translated, it gives CASSQEDSTAYEQYF.

This sequence joins TRBV13 and TRBJ2-7, with 10 bases matching TRBD1. The germline CDR1 and CDR2 sequences are PRHDT and FYEKMQ (reference sequence). The CDR3 length is 14 residues. The V and J ends lost 10 bases and 2 bases, in that order; junction bases with no gene match: 8. CDR3 coding DNA: TGTGCCACTTCTCACGGACAGGGGGCCTACGAGCAGTACTTC. Protein: CATSHGQGAYEQYF. Looking up the rest from reference TRBV13 and TRBJ2-7 gives the full variable domain: AAGVIQSPRHLIKEKRETATLKCYPIPRHDTVYWYQQGPGQDPQFLISFYEKMQSDKGSIPDRFSAQQFSDYHSELNMSSLELGDSALYFCATSHGQGAYEQYFGPGTRLTVT.

This chain uses TRBV7-6 with TRBJ2-6, with TRBD2 matching 7 bases. The V gene's germline CDR1 is SGHVS and CDR2 FNYEAQ. The V segment lost 5 bases and the J segment 2 bases; nucleotides outside the gene matches: 15. The CDR3 is made up of 19 amino acids. CDR3 nucleotide sequence: TGTGCCAGCAGCACCTTGATTCTGGGCCGGGGGGCTGGGGCCAACGTCCTGACTTTC. Its translation: CASSTLILGRGAGANVLTF.

This clone appeared once. This sequence joins TRBV29-1 and TRBJ1-3, with TRBD1 matching 7 bases. The CDR3 length is 14 residues. CDR1 is SQVTM and CDR2 is ANQGSEA in the germline V gene. V gave up 6 bases and J gave up 0 bases; unmatched junction bases: 5. The chain's CDR3 is CSVGQVNSGNTIYF. In DNA, the CDR3 is TGCAGCGTCGGACAGGTCAACTCTGGAAACACCATATATTTT. Drawing the rest from reference TRBV29-1 and TRBJ1-3, the complete variable domain is SAVISQKPSRDICQRGTSLTIQCQVDSQVTMMFWYRQQPGQSLTLIATANQGSEATYESGFVIDKFPISRPNLTFSTLTVSNMSPEDSSIYLCSVGQVNSGNTIYFGEGSWLTVV.

The rearrangement links TRBV10-3 to TRBJ1-5; 7 bases align to TRBD1. The germline V gene encodes CDR1 ENHRY and CDR2 SYGVKD. This CDR3 region has 15 residues. Trimming cost V 2 bases and J 4 bases; bases outside gene matches: 5. For the CDR3, the DNA is TGTGCCATCAGTGAGACAGGGGAAAGGAATCAGCCCCAGCATTTT. Protein sequence: CAISETGERNQPQHF.

The rearrangement uses TRBV7-8 and TRBJ2-4; D might be TRBD1 (7 bases). CDR1 SGHVS and CDR2 FQNEAQ come from the germline V gene. Trimming removed 5 bases at V and 9 bases at J, with 17 bases between. The length of the CDR3 is 14 residues. For the CDR3, the DNA is TGTGCCAGCAGCCAGGGACAGTACGGGGGCATTCAGTACTTC. Encoded protein: CASSQGQYGGIQYF.

V is TRBV11-2 and J is TRBJ1-5, with D possibly TRBD1 on 6 matching bases. Germline V gives CDR1 SGHAT, CDR2 FQNNGV. CDR3 size: 16 residues. Trimming stripped 0 bases from V and 3 bases from J, with 12 bases between. The CDR3 sequence is CASSLEIQGNNQPQHF. Written as DNA, the CDR3 is TGTGCCAGCAGCTTAGAAATACAGGGCAACAATCAGCCCCAGCATTTT.

This clone was seen a handful of times. The chain couples TRBV7-6 to TRBJ2-7; 11 nucleotides align to TRBD1. Looked up from germline, CDR1 is SGHVS and CDR2 is FNYEAQ. The CDR3 sequence is 16 residues long. V lost 3 bases to trimming and J lost 4 bases; unmatched junction nucleotides: 8. The CDR3 spells CASSFLDRGPGYEQYF. CDR3 in DNA: TGTGCCAGCAGCTTCCTGGACAGGGGGCCGGGGTACGAGCAGTACTTC.

The chain links TRBV7-6 to TRBJ2-7; 7 nucleotides match TRBD2. The length of the CDR3 is 13 residues. Germline-derived CDR1 and CDR2 are SGHVS and FNYEAQ. J lost 7 bases, V lost 1 base, and 4 bases had no gene match. CDR3 coding DNA: TGTGCCAGCAGCTTAGTGCGGGGGAGGGAGCAGTACTTC. Its translation is CASSLVRGREQYF.

Comment on this clone: It may be a read error: a sequence one base away is much more abundant. The chain combines TRBV30 with TRBJ1-1; TRBD1 is a possible D gene (5 bases). This CDR3 comprises 13 residues. Per germline, CDR1 GTSNPN and CDR2 SVGIG (reference sequence). Trimming stripped 5 bases from V and 4 bases from J, with 14 bases between. This CDR3 reads CAWLGLTSTEAFF. The CDR3 nucleotides read TGTGCCTGGTTGGGACTGACGAGCACTGAAGCTTTCTTT.

The rearrangement links TRBV29-1 to TRBJ2-3; 10 bases fit TRBD2. V lost 4 bases to trimming and J lost 2 bases; unmatched junction nucleotides: 3. The CDR3 covers 14 residues. Germline lookup yields CDR1 SQVTM and CDR2 ANQGSEA. Written as DNA, the CDR3 is TGCAGCGTTGCGACTAGCGGGTCCACAGATACGCAGTATTTT. Protein sequence: CSVATSGSTDTQYF.

This chain joins TRBV28 and TRBJ2-1; a weak D match, TRBD2 (6 bases). From germline, CDR1 is MDHEN and CDR2 SYDVKM. V was cut by 6 bases and J by 5 bases, with 11 bases left in between. The CDR3 covers 13 residues. CDR3 in amino acids: CASSSGTHNEQFF. For the CDR3, the DNA is TGTGCCAGCAGCTCCGGGACTCACAATGAGCAGTTCTTC.

The chain combines TRBV5-1 with TRBJ2-5; unclear D gene. Trimming took off 7 bases at V and 1 base at J, with 11 bases between the two ends. The CDR3 is 13 residues long. Germline V CDR1 and CDR2: SGHRS, YFSETQ. CDR3 coding DNA: TGCGCCAGCGGGTCAGACTCCCAAGAGACCCAGTACTTC. Translated, it gives CASGSDSQETQYF.